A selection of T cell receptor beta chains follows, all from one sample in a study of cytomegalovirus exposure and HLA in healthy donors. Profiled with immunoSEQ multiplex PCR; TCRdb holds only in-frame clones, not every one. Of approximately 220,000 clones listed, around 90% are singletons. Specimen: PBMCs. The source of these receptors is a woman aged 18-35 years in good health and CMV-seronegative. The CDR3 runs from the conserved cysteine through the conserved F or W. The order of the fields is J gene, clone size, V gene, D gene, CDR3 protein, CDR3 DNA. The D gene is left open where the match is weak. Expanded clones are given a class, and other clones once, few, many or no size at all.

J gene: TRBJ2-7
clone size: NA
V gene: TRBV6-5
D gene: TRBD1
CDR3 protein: CASSYGGTGYSYEQYF
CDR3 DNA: TGTGCCAGCAGTTACGGGGGGACAGGTTACTCCTACGAGCAGTACTTC

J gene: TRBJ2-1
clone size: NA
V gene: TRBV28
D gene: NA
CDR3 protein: CASEGALAYNEQFF
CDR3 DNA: TGTGCCAGCGAGGGCGCACTAGCCTACAATGAGCAGTTCTTC

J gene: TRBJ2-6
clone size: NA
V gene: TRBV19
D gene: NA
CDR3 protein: CASSHSGITGANVLTF
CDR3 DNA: TGTGCCAGTAGCCACTCAGGGATAACTGGGGCCAACGTCCTGACTTTC

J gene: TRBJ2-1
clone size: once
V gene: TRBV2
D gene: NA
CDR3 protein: CASSESGPPAYNEQFF
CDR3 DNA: TGTGCCAGCAGTGAAAGCGGGCCTCCTGCCTACAATGAGCAGTTCTTC

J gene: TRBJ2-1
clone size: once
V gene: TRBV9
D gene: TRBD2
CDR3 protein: CASSAGLRNEQFF
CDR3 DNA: TGTGCCAGCAGCGCGGGACTAAGAAATGAGCAGTTCTTC

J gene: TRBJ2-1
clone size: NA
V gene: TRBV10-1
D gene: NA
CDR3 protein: CASRYSGVDEQFF
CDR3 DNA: TGCGCCAGCAGGTACTCGGGGGTAGATGAGCAGTTCTTC

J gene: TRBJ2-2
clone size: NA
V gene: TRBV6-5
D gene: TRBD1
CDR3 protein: CASSFGTGGWTGELFF
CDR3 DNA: TGTGCCAGCAGTTTCGGGACAGGGGGGTGGACCGGGGAGCTGTTTTTT

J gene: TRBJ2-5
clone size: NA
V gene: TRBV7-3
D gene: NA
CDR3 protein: CASSLNLLADTAQETQYF
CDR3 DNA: TGTGCCAGCAGCTTAAATCTTTTGGCGGACACGGCCCAAGAGACCCAGTACTTC

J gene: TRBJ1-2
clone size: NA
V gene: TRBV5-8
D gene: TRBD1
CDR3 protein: CASSPGQENYGYTF
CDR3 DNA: TGTGCCAGCAGCCCGGGACAGGAGAACTATGGCTACACCTTC

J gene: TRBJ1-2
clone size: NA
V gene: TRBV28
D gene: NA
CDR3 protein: CASSLGTDRPYGYTF
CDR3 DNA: TGTGCCAGCAGTTTAGGAACGGACAGACCGTATGGCTACACCTTC

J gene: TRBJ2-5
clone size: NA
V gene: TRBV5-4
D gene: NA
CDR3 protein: CASSFWTAKETQYF
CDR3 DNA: TGTGCCAGCAGCTTTTGGACAGCTAAAGAGACCCAGTACTTC

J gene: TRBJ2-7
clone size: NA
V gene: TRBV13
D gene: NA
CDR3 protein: CASSLGDRLTYEQYF
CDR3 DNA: TGTGCCAGCAGCTTAGGCGACAGGTTAACCTACGAGCAGTACTTC

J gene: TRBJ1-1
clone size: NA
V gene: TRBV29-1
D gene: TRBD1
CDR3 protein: CSGFTGGGTFF
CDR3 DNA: TGCAGCGGGTTCACAGGGGGAGGGACTTTCTTT

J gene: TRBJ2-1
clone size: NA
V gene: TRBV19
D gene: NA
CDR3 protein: CASSPGGEEQFF
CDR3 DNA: TGTGCCAGTAGTCCGGGGGGCGAGGAGCAGTTCTTC

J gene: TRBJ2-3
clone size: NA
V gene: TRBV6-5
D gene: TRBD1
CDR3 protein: CASRQGKRTDTQYF
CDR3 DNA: TGTGCCAGCAGACAGGGGAAGCGCACAGATACGCAGTATTTT

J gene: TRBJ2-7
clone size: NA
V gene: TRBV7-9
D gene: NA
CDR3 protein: CASSDGLIYEQYF
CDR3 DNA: TGTGCCAGCAGCGACGGACTTATCTACGAGCAGTACTTC

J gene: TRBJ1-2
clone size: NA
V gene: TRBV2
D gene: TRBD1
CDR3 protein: CASTDRESNYGYTF
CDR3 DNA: TGTGCCAGCACAGACAGGGAGTCCAACTATGGCTACACCTTC

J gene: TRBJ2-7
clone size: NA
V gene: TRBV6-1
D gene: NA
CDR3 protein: CASSYIDEQYF
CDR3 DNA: TGTGCCAGCAGTTACATCGACGAGCAGTACTTC

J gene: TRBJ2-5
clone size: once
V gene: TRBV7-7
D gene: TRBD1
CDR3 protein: CASSSYRDSETQYF
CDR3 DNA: TGTGCCAGCAGCTCTTACCGGGACAGCGAGACCCAGTACTTC

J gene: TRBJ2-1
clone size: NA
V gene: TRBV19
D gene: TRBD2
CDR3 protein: CASQISGRDEQFF
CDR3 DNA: TGTGCCAGCCAGATAAGCGGGAGGGATGAGCAGTTCTTC

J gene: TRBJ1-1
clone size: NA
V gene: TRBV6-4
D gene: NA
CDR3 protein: CASSEQGGTEAFF
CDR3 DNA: TGTGCCAGCAGTGAGCAGGGAGGCACTGAAGCTTTCTTT

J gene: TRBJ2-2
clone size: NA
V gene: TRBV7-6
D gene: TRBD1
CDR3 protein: CASSGQAVNTGELFF
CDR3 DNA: TGTGCCAGCAGCGGACAGGCGGTTAACACCGGGGAGCTGTTTTTT

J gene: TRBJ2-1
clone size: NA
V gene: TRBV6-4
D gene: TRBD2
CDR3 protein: CASSEGSGSGNEQFF
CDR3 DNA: TGTGCCAGCAGTGAGGGTAGCGGGAGTGGTAATGAGCAGTTCTTC

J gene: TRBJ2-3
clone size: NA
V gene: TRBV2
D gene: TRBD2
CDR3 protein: CASRGHAAGGLYTQYF
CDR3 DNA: TGTGCCAGCAGAGGCCACGCGGCGGGAGGCCTCTATACGCAGTATTTT

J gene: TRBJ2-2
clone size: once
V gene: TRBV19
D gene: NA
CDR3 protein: CASSSPRGDTGELFF
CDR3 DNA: TGTGCCAGTAGTAGCCCCAGGGGGGACACCGGGGAGCTGTTTTTT

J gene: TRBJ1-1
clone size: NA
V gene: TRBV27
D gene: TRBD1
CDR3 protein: CASAERGQGTAFF
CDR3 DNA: TGTGCCAGCGCTGAAAGGGGACAGGGGACGGCTTTCTTT

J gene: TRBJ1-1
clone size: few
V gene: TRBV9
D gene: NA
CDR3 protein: CASSAQGHEAFF
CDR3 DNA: TGTGCCAGCAGCGCACAGGGTCATGAAGCTTTCTTT

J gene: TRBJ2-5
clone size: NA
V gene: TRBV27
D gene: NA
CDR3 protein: CASSSLTDVGGLRTQYF
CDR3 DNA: TGTGCCAGCAGTAGCCTAACGGATGTGGGGGGTTTAAGGACCCAGTACTTC

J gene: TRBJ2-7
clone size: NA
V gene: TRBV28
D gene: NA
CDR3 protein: CASSFNTREQYF
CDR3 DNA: TGTGCCAGCAGTTTCAATACTCGGGAGCAGTACTTC

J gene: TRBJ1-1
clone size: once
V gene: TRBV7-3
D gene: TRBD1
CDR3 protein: CASSPDRGLWAEAFF
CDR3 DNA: TGTGCCAGCAGCCCCGACAGGGGGTTATGGGCTGAAGCTTTCTTT

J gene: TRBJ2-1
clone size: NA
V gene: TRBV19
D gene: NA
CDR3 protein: CASSMGRGQFF
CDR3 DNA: TGTGCCAGTAGTATGGGAAGGGGGCAGTTCTTC

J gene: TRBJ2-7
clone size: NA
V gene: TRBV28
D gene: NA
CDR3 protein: CASLAHRDSYEQYF
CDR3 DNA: TGTGCCAGTCTAGCCCACCGCGACTCCTACGAGCAGTACTTC

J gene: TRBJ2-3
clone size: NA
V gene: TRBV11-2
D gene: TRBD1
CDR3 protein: CASSLVGQGSTDTQYF
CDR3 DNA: TGTGCCAGCAGCTTAGTCGGACAGGGGTCCACAGATACGCAGTATTTT

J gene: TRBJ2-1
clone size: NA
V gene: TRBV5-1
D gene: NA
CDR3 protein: CASSISAYNEQFF
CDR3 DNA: TGCGCCAGCAGCATCTCAGCCTACAATGAGCAGTTCTTC

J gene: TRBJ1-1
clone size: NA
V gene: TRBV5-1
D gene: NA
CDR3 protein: CASRMGLSGEANTEAFF
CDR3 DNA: TGCGCCAGCAGAATGGGCCTGAGTGGGGAGGCGAACACTGAAGCTTTCTTT

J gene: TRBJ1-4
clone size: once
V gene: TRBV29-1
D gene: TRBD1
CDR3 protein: CSAGGGEKLFF
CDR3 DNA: TGCAGCGCAGGGGGAGGAGAAAAACTGTTTTTT

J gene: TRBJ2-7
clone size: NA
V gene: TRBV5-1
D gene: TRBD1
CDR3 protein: CASSFEGGLEQYF
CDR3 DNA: TGCGCCAGCAGCTTCGAAGGGGGCCTCGAGCAGTACTTC

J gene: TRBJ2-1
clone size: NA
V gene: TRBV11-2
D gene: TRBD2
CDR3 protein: CASSRGTSPNEQFF
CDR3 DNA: TGTGCCAGCAGCAGGGGGACTAGCCCCAATGAGCAGTTCTTC

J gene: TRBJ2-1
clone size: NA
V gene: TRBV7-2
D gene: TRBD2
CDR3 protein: CASSGGSGDYNEQFF
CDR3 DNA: TGTGCCAGCAGCGGGGGGAGCGGGGACTACAATGAGCAGTTCTTC

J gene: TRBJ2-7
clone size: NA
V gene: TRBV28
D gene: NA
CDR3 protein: CASSLGRRVDEQYF
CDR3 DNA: TGTGCCAGCAGTTTGGGTCGGAGGGTGGACGAGCAGTACTTC

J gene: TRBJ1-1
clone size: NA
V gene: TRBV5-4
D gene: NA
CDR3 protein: CASSLTPGGGTEAFF
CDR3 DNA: TGTGCCAGCAGCTTGACGCCTGGCGGGGGCACTGAAGCTTTCTTT

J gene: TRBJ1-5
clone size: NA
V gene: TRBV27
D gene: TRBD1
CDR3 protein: CATGQGILSNQPQHF
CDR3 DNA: TGTGCCACCGGACAGGGTATTCTGAGCAATCAGCCCCAGCATTTT

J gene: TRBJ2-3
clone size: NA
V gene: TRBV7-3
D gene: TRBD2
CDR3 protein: CASSLVAGGTDTQYF
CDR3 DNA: TGTGCCAGCAGCTTAGTAGCGGGAGGGACAGATACGCAGTATTTT